This TCR beta chain was obtained from a study of cytomegalovirus exposure and HLA in healthy donors. Concerning this clone itself: The antigen remains unidentified.

The PCR used 60 Vbeta and 13 Jbeta primers. Source study methods: Roughly 11 million of the about 80 million unique TCR beta chains counted in a later analysis were shared. Sequencing used immunoSEQ multiplex PCR; TCRdb keeps in-frame clones, though not all of them. V and J calls and clone size are those listed in that table; D and trimming were worked out from the DNA. The sample shows some 200,000 clones, roughly four fifths of them seen only once. General observations from the study: Accounts indicate the classifier identified cytomegalovirus status with strong specificity and sensitivity. The authors assumed roughly uniform sequencing depth across donors for presence/absence analyses. A list of about 180 TCR beta chains associated with cytomegalovirus was given.

Per germline, CDR1 MGHRA and CDR2 YSYEKL. The CDR3 is 15 amino acids. Trimming removed 1 base at V and 0 bases at J, with 9 bases between. Specimen: PBMCs. The sequence was collected from a young woman in good health and CMV-seronegative. The rearrangement links TRBV4-1 to TRBJ2-5; possibly TRBD2 for D (6 bases). This CDR3 reads CASSQVPGDQETQYF. CDR3 nucleotide sequence: TGCGCCAGCAGCCAAGTACCGGGAGACCAAGAGACCCAGTACTTC.